This is a list of T cell receptor beta chains from one sample in a study of cytomegalovirus exposure and HLA in healthy donors. The table came from immunoSEQ multiplex PCR; TCRdb's copy has only in-frame clones and leaves some out. Found here are 140,000 or so clones, around three quarters of them singletons; the top ten hold around 1.9%. The sample taken for sequencing was PBMCs. The receptors originated from a woman in her thirties or forties in good health and CMV-seronegative. CDR3s include the opening cysteine and the closing phenylalanine or tryptophan. Fields, in order: D gene, V gene, J gene, clone size, CDR3 protein, CDR3 DNA. The D gene is left open where the match is weak. Clone sizes are given selectively: once, few, many, or a class where the clone is expanded.

>TRBD2|TRBV10-3|TRBJ2-5|.
CAISPSGGGETQYF
TGTGCCATCAGTCCTTCCGGGGGGGGTGAGACCCAGTACTTC
>.|TRBV28|TRBJ1-2|.
CASSLQGIGNYGYTF
TGTGCCAGCAGTCTACAGGGTATAGGCAACTATGGCTACACCTTC
>TRBD1|TRBV9|TRBJ1-2|.
CASSADRVYGYTF
TGTGCCAGCAGCGCGGACAGGGTCTATGGCTACACCTTC
>.|TRBV10-2|TRBJ2-3|.
CASSDKAARADTQYF
TGCGCCAGCAGTGATAAGGCAGCTCGGGCAGATACGCAGTATTTT
>.|TRBV5-8|TRBJ2-3|.
CASSLKGVPDTQYF
TGTGCCAGCAGCTTGAAGGGGGTCCCAGATACGCAGTATTTT
>TRBD1|TRBV5-1|TRBJ1-2|.
CASRPDRGGYTF
TGCGCCAGCAGACCCGACAGGGGTGGCTACACCTTC
>.|TRBV19|TRBJ1-2|.
CASSISSGGNYGYTF
TGTGCCAGTAGTATTTCGTCAGGAGGTAACTATGGCTACACCTTC
>.|TRBV18|TRBJ1-2|.
CASSPYGGDYGYTF
TGTGCCAGCTCACCGTATGGAGGGGACTATGGCTACACCTTC
>TRBD1|TRBV19|TRBJ1-2|.
CASSWTGGSGYGYTF
TGTGCCAGTAGCTGGACAGGGGGCTCAGGCTATGGCTACACCTTC
>TRBD1|TRBV6-1|TRBJ2-3|.
CASSDQHGTGVTDTQYF
TGTGCCAGCAGTGATCAGCACGGGACAGGGGTAACAGATACGCAGTATTTT
>.|TRBV7-9|TRBJ2-7|.
CANPVFSSSYEQYF
TGTGCCAACCCAGTTTTTAGCTCCTCCTACGAGCAGTACTTC
>TRBD2|TRBV9|TRBJ2-1|once
CASSVIAGGYNEQFF
TGTGCCAGCAGCGTCATAGCGGGGGGTTACAATGAGCAGTTCTTC
>.|TRBV21-1|TRBJ1-3|.
CASSKRRQDPSSGNTIYF
TGTGCCAGCAGCAAAAGGAGACAGGACCCTTCCTCTGGAAACACCATATATTTT
>TRBD1|TRBV4-1|TRBJ1-2|.
CASSQPGTADGYTF
TGCGCCAGCAGCCAACCAGGGACAGCTGACGGCTACACCTTC
>TRBD2|TRBV30|TRBJ2-1|.
CAWSVRAGGNEQFF
TGTGCCTGGAGTGTACGGGCGGGGGGTAATGAGCAGTTCTTC
>.|TRBV30|TRBJ2-3|.
CAWSVRGRDTQYF
TGTGCCTGGAGTGTAAGGGGCAGAGATACGCAGTATTTT
>TRBD1|TRBV6-1|TRBJ1-2|.
CASSSGTGRIYGYTF
TGTGCCAGCAGTTCCGGGACAGGAAGAATTTATGGCTACACCTTC
>.|TRBV2|TRBJ2-2|.
CASSGGGGGRYGELFF
TGTGCCAGCAGTGGGGGAGGGGGGGGCCGTTACGGGGAGCTGTTTTTT
>TRBD1|TRBV5-1|TRBJ1-2|.
CASSETPDRGYGYTF
TGCGCCAGCAGCGAAACCCCCGACAGGGGTTACGGCTACACCTTC
>.|TRBV29-1|TRBJ1-4|.
CSVGGRVGPFF
TGCAGCGTTGGTGGGAGGGTGGGTCCTTTTTTT
>.|TRBV11-2|TRBJ1-2|.
CASSPVGANYGYTF
TGTGCCAGCAGCCCCGTCGGGGCTAACTATGGCTACACCTTC
>TRBD2|TRBV4-1|TRBJ2-3|.
CASSQSGTRTRTSTDTQYF
TGCGCCAGCAGCCAATCCGGGACTAGGACCCGAACTAGCACAGATACGCAGTATTTT
>TRBD2|TRBV6-1|TRBJ2-3|few
CASSDTSGGARDTQYF
TGTGCCAGCAGTGATACTAGCGGGGGGGCCAGAGATACGCAGTATTTT
>.|TRBV28|TRBJ1-5|.
CASSSGSRAGPQHF
TGTGCCAGCAGCTCCGGGTCCCGAGCGGGACCCCAGCATTTT
>.|TRBV28|TRBJ1-1|.
CASSFPTEAFF
TGTGCCAGCAGTTTTCCGACTGAAGCTTTCTTT
>.|TRBV11-2|TRBJ1-1|.
CASSPGGGLNTEAFF
TGTGCCAGCAGTCCCGGCGGAGGGTTGAACACTGAAGCTTTCTTT
>TRBD2|TRBV28|TRBJ2-5|.
CASSSPQQGSGRAGRETQYF
TGTGCCAGCAGTTCCCCCCAACAGGGTAGCGGGAGGGCCGGGAGGGAGACCCAGTACTTC
>.|TRBV19|TRBJ2-7|once
CASRPEGRRSSYEQYF
TGTGCCAGTAGACCAGAAGGGAGAAGGAGCTCCTACGAGCAGTACTTC
>TRBD2|TRBV11-3|TRBJ2-3|.
CASSPLAGTSTDTQYF
TGTGCCAGCAGCCCCTTAGCGGGGACTAGCACAGATACGCAGTATTTT
>.|TRBV2|TRBJ1-5|.
CASSEANRVQPQHF
TGTGCCAGCAGTGAAGCTAACCGGGTTCAGCCCCAGCATTTT
>TRBD1|TRBV30|TRBJ1-2|.
CACPGQIYGYTF
TGTGCCTGCCCGGGACAGATATATGGCTACACCTTC
>TRBD1|TRBV18|TRBJ2-7|once
CASSPPEGTAYEYEQYF
TGTGCCAGCTCACCACCAGAGGGGACAGCCTACGAATATGAGCAGTACTTC
>TRBD1|TRBV5-1|TRBJ1-4|.
CARIQGTNEKLFF
TGCGCCAGGATACAGGGGACTAATGAAAAACTGTTTTTT
>.|TRBV5-1|TRBJ2-7|.
CASSPTGLSSYEQYF
TGCGCCAGCAGCCCAACAGGGCTCAGCTCCTACGAGCAGTACTTC
>.|TRBV11-2|TRBJ2-5|.
CASSLVSGRETQYF
TGTGCCAGCAGCTTAGTGTCCGGGAGAGAGACCCAGTACTTC
>.|TRBV2|TRBJ1-3|.
CASMTGFSGNTIYF
TGTGCCAGCATGACGGGATTCTCTGGAAACACCATATATTTT
>TRBD1|TRBV19|TRBJ2-7|.
CASSPTGQVVYEQYF
TGTGCCAGTAGTCCTACGGGACAGGTGGTCTACGAGCAGTACTTC
>TRBD1|TRBV4-2|TRBJ2-7|.
CASSRTWDRPSYEQYF
TGTGCCAGCAGCCGAACATGGGACAGGCCCTCCTACGAGCAGTACTTC
>.|TRBV13|TRBJ1-1|.
CASSSRGVMNTEAFF
TGTGCCAGCAGCTCCCGGGGAGTAATGAACACTGAAGCTTTCTTT
>TRBD2|TRBV7-9|TRBJ2-1|.
CASTFWTSGNNEQFF
TGTGCCAGCACCTTTTGGACTAGCGGGAACAATGAGCAGTTCTTC
>TRBD1|TRBV5-1|TRBJ1-4|once
CASSLGQGNEKLFF
TGCGCCAGCAGCTTGGGACAGGGTAATGAAAAACTGTTTTTT
>TRBD1|TRBV5-1|TRBJ2-1|.
CASSLTATGTGGNNEQFF
TGCGCCAGCAGCTTGACGGCCACCGGGACAGGGGGAAACAATGAGCAGTTCTTC
>TRBD2|TRBV5-1|TRBJ2-7|.
CASSPGTSGRGFPYEQYF
TGCGCCAGCAGCCCAGGGACTAGCGGGAGGGGGTTCCCCTACGAGCAGTACTTC
>.|TRBV5-1|TRBJ2-3|.
CASAVAGADTQYF
TGCGCCAGCGCAGTCGCAGGGGCAGATACGCAGTATTTT
>.|TRBV5-1|TRBJ2-7|.
CASKVPLGYEQYF
TGCGCCAGCAAAGTCCCCCTCGGCTACGAGCAGTACTTC
>TRBD2|TRBV7-9|TRBJ2-1|.
CASSFRPGTSSNNEQFF
TGTGCCAGCAGCTTTAGACCGGGGACTAGCAGCAACAATGAGCAGTTCTTC
>TRBD1|TRBV11-2|TRBJ1-1|.
CASSSDTGGLGAFF
TGTGCCAGCAGCTCGGATACAGGGGGCCTCGGAGCTTTCTTT
>.|TRBV7-2|TRBJ1-1|few
CASTIGPLYGQGAFF
TGTGCCAGCACCATAGGGCCCCTCTATGGGCAGGGGGCTTTCTTT
>TRBD1|TRBV9|TRBJ2-1|.
CASTTTTGTGRGEQFF
TGTGCCAGCACCACCACTACCGGGACAGGGCGCGGGGAGCAGTTCTTC
>.|TRBV19|TRBJ2-3|once
CASSYRANADTQYF
TGTGCCAGTAGTTACAGGGCTAACGCAGATACGCAGTATTTT
>TRBD1|TRBV27|TRBJ2-7|.
CASSFDRGYEQYF
TGTGCCAGCAGTTTTGACAGGGGCTACGAGCAGTACTTC
>.|TRBV19|TRBJ1-4|few
CASSIDSPDEKLFF
TGTGCCAGTAGTATAGACAGTCCCGATGAAAAACTGTTTTTT
>TRBD2|TRBV6-5|TRBJ2-7|.
CASRASGFYEQYF
TGTGCCAGCAGGGCTAGCGGGTTTTACGAGCAGTACTTC